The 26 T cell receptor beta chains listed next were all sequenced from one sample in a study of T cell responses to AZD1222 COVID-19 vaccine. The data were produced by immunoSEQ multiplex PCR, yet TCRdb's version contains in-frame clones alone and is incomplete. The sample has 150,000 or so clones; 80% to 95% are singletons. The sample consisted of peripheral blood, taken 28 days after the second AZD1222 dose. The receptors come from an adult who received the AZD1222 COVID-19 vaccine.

Here the CDR3 reads CATRVTGGVTEAFF. CDR3 in DNA: TGTGCCACCCGTGTGACAGGGGGCGTCACTGAAGCTTTCTTT. The chain recombines TRBV28 with TRBJ1-1; TRBD1 agrees at 10 bases. Germline CDR1 reads MDHEN; CDR2 reads SYDVKM. This CDR3 is built from 14 residues. Unmatched junction bases numbered 9, after V lost 10 bases and J lost 4 bases.

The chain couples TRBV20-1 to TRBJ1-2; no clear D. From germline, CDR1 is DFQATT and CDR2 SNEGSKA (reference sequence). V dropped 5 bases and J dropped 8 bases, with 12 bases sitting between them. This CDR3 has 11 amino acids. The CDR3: CSAGILDGYTF. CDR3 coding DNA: TGCAGTGCTGGTATTCTAGACGGCTACACCTTC.

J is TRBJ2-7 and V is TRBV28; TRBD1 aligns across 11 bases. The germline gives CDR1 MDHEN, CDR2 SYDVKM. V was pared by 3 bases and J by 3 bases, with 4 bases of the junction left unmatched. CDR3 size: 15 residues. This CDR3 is CASSFTGTGGYEQYF. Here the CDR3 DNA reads TGTGCCAGCAGTTTTACCGGGACAGGGGGCTACGAGCAGTACTTC.

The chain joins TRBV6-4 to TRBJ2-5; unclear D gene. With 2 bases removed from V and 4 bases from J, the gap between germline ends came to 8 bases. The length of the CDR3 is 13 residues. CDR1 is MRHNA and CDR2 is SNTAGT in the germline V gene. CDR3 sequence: CASSDKAGETQYF. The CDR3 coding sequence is TGTGCCAGCAGTGACAAGGCCGGAGAGACCCAGTACTTC.

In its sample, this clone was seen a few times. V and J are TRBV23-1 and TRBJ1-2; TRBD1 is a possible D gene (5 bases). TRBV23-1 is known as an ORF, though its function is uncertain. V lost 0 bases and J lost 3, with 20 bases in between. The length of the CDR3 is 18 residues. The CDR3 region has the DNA TGCGCCAGCAGTCAATCGGAGAGGCAGGGCCTGAGATACTATGGCTACACCTTC. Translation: CASSQSERQGLRYYGYTF.

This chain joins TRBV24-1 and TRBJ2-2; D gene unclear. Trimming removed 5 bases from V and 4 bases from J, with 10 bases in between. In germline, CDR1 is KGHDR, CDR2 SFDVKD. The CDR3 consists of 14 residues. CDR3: CATSAAPGTGELFF. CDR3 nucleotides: TGTGCCACCAGTGCCGCCCCCGGCACCGGGGAGCTGTTTTTT.

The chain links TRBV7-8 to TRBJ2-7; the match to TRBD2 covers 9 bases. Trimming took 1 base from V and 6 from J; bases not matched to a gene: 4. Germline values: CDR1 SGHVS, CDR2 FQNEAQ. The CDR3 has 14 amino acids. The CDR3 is CASSLVAGVGEQYF. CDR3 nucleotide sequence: TGTGCCAGCAGCTTAGTAGCGGGAGTGGGCGAGCAGTACTTC.

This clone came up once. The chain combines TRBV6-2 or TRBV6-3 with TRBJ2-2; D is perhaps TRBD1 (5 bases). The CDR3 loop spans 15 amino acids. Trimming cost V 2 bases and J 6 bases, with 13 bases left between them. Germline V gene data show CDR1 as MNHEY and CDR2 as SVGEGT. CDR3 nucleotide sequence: TGTGCCAGCAGTTACCTCAGGGTTGAGGCCGGGGAGCTGTTTTTT. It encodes CASSYLRVEAGELFF.

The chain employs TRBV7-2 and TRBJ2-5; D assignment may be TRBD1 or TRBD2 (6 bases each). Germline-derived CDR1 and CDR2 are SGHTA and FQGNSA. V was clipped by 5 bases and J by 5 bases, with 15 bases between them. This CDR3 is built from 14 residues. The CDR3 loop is CASSTNGGWETQYF. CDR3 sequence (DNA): TGTGCCAGCAGCACCAACGGGGGCTGGGAGACCCAGTACTTC.

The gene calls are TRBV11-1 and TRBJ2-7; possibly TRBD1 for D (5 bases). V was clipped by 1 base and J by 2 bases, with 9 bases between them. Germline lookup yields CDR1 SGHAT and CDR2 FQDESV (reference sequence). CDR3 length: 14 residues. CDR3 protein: CASSLEGRAYEQYF. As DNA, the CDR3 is TGTGCCAGCAGCTTAGAAGGCAGGGCCTACGAGCAGTACTTC. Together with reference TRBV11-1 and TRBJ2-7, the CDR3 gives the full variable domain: EAEVAQSPRYKITEKSQAVAFWCDPISGHATLYWYRQILGQGPELLVQFQDESVVDDSQLPKDRFSAERLKGVDSTLKIQPAELGDSAMYLCASSLEGRAYEQYFGPGTRLTVT.

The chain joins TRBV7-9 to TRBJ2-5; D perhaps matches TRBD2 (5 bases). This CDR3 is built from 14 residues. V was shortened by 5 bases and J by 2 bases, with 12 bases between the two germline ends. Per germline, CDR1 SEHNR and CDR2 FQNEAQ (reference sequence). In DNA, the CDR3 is TGTGCCAGCAGCGAGAGGACTTTACAAGAGACCCAGTACTTC. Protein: CASSERTLQETQYF.

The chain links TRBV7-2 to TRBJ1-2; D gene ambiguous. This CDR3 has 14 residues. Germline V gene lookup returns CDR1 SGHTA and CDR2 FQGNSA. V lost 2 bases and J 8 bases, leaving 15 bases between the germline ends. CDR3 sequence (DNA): TGTGCCAGCAGCTTACTGGGAGACCCGCCCGGCTACACCTTC. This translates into CASSLLGDPPGYTF. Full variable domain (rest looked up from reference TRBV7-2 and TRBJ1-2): GAGVSQSPSNKVTEKGKDVELRCDPISGHTALYWYRQSLGQGLEFLIYFQGNSAPDKSGLPSDRFSAERTGGSVSTLTIQRTQQEDSAVYLCASSLLGDPPGYTFGSGTRLTVV.

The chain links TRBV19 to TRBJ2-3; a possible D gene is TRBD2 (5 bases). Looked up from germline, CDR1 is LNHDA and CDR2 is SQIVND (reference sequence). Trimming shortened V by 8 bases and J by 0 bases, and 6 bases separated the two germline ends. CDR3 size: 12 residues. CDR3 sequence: CASRGSTDTQYF. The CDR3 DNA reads TGTGCCAGTCGCGGGAGCACAGATACGCAGTATTTT.

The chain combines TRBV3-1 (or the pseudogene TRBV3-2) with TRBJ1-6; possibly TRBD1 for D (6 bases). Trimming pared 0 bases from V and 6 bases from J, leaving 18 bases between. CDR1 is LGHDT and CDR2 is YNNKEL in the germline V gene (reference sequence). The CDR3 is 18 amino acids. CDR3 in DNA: TGTGCCAGCAGCCAAGATAATGGGGGGGCGGTTAGTAATTCACCCCTCCACTTT. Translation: CASSQDNGGAVSNSPLHF.

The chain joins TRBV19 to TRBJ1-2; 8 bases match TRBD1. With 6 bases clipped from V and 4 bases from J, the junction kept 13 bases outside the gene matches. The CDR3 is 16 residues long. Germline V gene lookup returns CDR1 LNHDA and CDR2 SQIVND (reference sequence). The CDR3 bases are TGTGCCAGTAGGATGGACAGGGCCGTGGTACCCTATGGCTACACCTTC. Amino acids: CASRMDRAVVPYGYTF.

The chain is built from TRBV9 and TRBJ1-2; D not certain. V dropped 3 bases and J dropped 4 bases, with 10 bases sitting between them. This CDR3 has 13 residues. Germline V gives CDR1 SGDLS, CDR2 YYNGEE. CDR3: CASSAEGFYGYTF. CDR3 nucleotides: TGTGCCAGCAGCGCCGAGGGTTTCTATGGCTACACCTTC.

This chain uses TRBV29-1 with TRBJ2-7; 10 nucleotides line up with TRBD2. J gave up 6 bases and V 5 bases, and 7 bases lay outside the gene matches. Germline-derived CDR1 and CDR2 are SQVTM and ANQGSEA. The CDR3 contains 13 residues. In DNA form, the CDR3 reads TGCAGCGTTAACCCTAGCGGGAGTCGCGAGCAGTACTTC. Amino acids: CSVNPSGSREQYF.

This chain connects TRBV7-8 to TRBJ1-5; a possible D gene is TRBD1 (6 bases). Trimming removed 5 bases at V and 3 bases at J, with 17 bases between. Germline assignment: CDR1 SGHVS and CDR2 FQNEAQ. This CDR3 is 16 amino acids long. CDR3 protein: CASSLDSIYTNQPQHF. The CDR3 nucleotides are TGTGCCAGCAGCCTGGACAGTATCTATACCAATCAGCCCCAGCATTTT.

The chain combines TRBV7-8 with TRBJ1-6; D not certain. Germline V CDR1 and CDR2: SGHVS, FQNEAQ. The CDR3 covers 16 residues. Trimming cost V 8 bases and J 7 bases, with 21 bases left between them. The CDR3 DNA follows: TGTGCCAGCCTTAGGTCGGGTTTCAACCCCAATTCACCCCTCCACTTT. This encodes CASLRSGFNPNSPLHF.

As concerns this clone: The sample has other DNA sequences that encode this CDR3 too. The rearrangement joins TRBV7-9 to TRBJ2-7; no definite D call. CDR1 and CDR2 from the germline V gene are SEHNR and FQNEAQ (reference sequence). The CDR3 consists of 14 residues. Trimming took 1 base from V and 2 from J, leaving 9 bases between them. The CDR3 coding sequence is TGTGCCAGCAGCTTAGTTGTCTTCCCCTACGAGCAGTACTTC. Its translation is CASSLVVFPYEQYF. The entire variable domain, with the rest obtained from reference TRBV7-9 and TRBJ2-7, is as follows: DTGVSQNPRHKITKRGQNVTFRCDPISEHNRLYWYRQTLGQGPEFLTYFQNEAQLEKSRLLSDRFSAERPKGSFSTLEIQRTEQGDSAMYLCASSLVVFPYEQYFGPGTRLTVT.

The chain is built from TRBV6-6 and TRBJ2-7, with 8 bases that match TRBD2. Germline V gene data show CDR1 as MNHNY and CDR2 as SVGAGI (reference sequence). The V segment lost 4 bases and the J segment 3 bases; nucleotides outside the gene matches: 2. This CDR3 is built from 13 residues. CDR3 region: CASSWAGGYEQYF. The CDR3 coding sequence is TGTGCCAGCAGTTGGGCGGGGGGCTACGAGCAGTACTTC.

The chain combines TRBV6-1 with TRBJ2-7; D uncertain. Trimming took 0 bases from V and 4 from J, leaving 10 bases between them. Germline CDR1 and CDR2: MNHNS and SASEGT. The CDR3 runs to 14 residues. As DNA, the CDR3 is TGTGCCAGCAGTGAAGCGCTTCACGGTTACGAGCAGTACTTC. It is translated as CASSEALHGYEQYF.

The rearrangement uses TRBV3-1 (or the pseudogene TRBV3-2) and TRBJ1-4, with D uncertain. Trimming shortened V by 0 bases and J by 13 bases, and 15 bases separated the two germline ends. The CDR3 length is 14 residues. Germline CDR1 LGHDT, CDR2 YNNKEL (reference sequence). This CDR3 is CASSQDDRGRGLFF. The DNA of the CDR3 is TGTGCCAGCAGCCAAGACGACCGCGGGCGCGGACTGTTTTTT.

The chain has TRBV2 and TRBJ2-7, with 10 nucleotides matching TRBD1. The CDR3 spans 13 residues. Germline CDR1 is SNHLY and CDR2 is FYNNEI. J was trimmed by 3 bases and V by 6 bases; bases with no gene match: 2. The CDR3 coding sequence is TGTGCCAGCAGCGGGACAGGGGTCTACGAGCAGTACTTC. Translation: CASSGTGVYEQYF. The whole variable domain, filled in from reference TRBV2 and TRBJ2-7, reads EPEVTQTPSHQVTQMGQEVILRCVPISNHLYFYWYRQILGQKVEFLVSFYNNEISEKSEIFDDQFSVERPDGSNFTLKIRSTKLEDSAMYFCASSGTGVYEQYFGPGTRLTVT.

The chain's CDR3 is CASMGGGWTDTQYF. In nucleotides, the CDR3 is TGTGCCAGCATGGGTGGGGGGTGGACAGATACGCAGTATTTT. The chain joins TRBV6-5 to TRBJ2-3, with D possibly being TRBD2 (6 bases). This CDR3 has 14 residues. V lost 7 bases and J 3 bases, leaving 14 bases between the germline ends. In germline, CDR1 is MNHEY, CDR2 SVGAGI.

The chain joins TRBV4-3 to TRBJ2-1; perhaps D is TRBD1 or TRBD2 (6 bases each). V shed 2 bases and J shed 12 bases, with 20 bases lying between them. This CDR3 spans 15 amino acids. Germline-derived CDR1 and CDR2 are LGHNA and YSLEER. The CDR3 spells CASSQSSTSGAAQFF. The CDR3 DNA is TGCGCCAGCAGCCAATCAAGCACCTCGGGGGCCGCGCAGTTCTTC.